This TCR beta chain was recorded in a study of control samples from healthy donors and cancer patients. The repertoire was sequenced with immunoSEQ multiplex PCR; TCRdb's copy has only in-frame clones and lacks some. The repertoire holds 130,000 or so clones, with about 88% as singletons. J was trimmed by 5 bases and V by 0 bases; bases with no gene match: 7. This CDR3 has 16 amino acids. CDR1 and CDR2 (germline): MGHRA, YSYEKL. Sequencing was performed on blood. The chain couples TRBV4-1 to TRBJ1-5, with 7 bases identical to TRBD1. This sequence originates from a man aged 45-60 years in good health. CDR3 region: CASSQDGAGGYQPQHF. CDR3 sequence (DNA): TGCGCCAGCAGCCAAGATGGGGCAGGGGGTTATCAGCCCCAGCATTTT.